A selection of T cell receptor beta chains follows, all from one sample in a study of cytotoxic CD8 clonotypes in ibrutinib-treated CLL. Measured with immunoSEQ multiplex PCR; TCRdb has only the in-frame clones, and not every one. The table records tens of thousands of clones, 70% to 90% of them present only once. Sequenced material: PBMCs, taken after 24 months of ibrutinib treatment. These receptors came from a human donor with chronic lymphocytic leukemia. Each CDR3 is given without its conserved first and last residue. Each record gives: J gene, D gene, V gene, CDR3 protein. A D gene is named only where the DNA matches it firmly.

>TRBJ1-1|TRBD1|TRBV6-5
ASSYRTGGGWTEAF
>TRBJ1-4|.|TRBV15
ATSRVDDEKLF
>TRBJ2-5|.|TRBV29-1
SVEDDTGLDQETQY
>TRBJ1-2|.|TRBV5-4
AGGAGADYGYT
>TRBJ2-1|.|TRBV7-8
ASSPLYEQF
>TRBJ2-6|.|TRBV2
ASSNGVSSGANVLT
>TRBJ2-1|.|TRBV12-5
ASARDWAGSYNEQF
>TRBJ2-1|.|TRBV6-6
ASRQTEGTYNEQF
>TRBJ1-6|.|TRBV9
ASSPEGGDSSPLH
>TRBJ2-2|TRBD2|TRBV19
ASSGRADTGELF
>TRBJ2-3|TRBD1|TRBV27
ASSLIRLDRGPTDTQY
>TRBJ2-2|TRBD1|TRBV28
ASSLILGQGAGNGELF
>TRBJ2-1|.|TRBV5-1
ASSLDGRGHNEQF
>TRBJ2-3|.|TRBV11-2
ASSPRVNTDTQY
>TRBJ2-1|.|TRBV19
ASSSLRGRHEQF
>TRBJ2-3|TRBD1|TRBV7-3
ASSSLPGQGANTDTQY
>TRBJ2-3|.|TRBV11-3
ASSPGGGSGTDTQY
>TRBJ1-5|.|TRBV5-6
ASSPPGVGDQPQH
>TRBJ1-1|TRBD1|TRBV11-2
ASSQPTGWITEAF
>TRBJ2-3|.|TRBV7-7
ASSESYSTDTQY
>TRBJ2-6|.|TRBV27
ASSDPGPTGANVLT
>TRBJ1-1|.|TRBV5-1
ASSGVHNTEAF
>TRBJ2-2|.|TRBV6-5
ASSWSVGELF
>TRBJ1-1|.|TRBV18
ASSPGRGTEAF
>TRBJ2-1|TRBD2|TRBV2
ASRTSGSGWDEQF
>TRBJ2-1|.|TRBV5-1
ASSLGTFNEQF
>TRBJ2-1|.|TRBV11-3
ASSLEAYNEQF
>TRBJ1-1|.|TRBV5-4
ASSLLGDGGTEAF
>TRBJ2-1|.|TRBV11-2
ASSLGGVGYNEQF
>TRBJ1-2|.|TRBV28
ASSEGGANYGYT
>TRBJ1-5|.|TRBV9
ASSARGDSNQPQH
>TRBJ2-2|.|TRBV5-1
ASGYSGTGELF
>TRBJ2-5|.|TRBV2
ASSRETQY
>TRBJ2-3|.|TRBV5-6
ASITIGGLTDTQY
>TRBJ2-1|TRBD2|TRBV9
ASSVALSGGIYEQF
>TRBJ2-4|TRBD2|TRBV2
ASSDSGRAKNIQY
>TRBJ2-6|.|TRBV6-1
ASSEANALSPIRANVLT
>TRBJ1-1|.|TRBV29-1
SVEDVTNTEAF
>TRBJ2-7|TRBD2|TRBV28
ASRRLAGVREQY
>TRBJ2-5|TRBD2|TRBV7-6
ASSLRLAGANQETQY
>TRBJ1-2|.|TRBV5-4
ASSLSQAFYGYT
>TRBJ2-1|TRBD1|TRBV28
ASKTGALYEQF
>TRBJ2-1|.|TRBV7-2
ASSLERGNEQF
>TRBJ1-3|.|TRBV6-5
ASSYKARGNTIY
>TRBJ1-2|.|TRBV29-1
SVTDSFIRGYT
>TRBJ2-5|TRBD2|TRBV10-2
ASSESSGLAEQETQY